This T cell receptor (beta chain) was captured in a study of blood T cell repertoires in COVID-19. Overall study context: The United States, Italy and Spain supplied acute and convalescent COVID-19 samples.

Cohort allocation depended upon clinical history that participants reported. Authors' methods: Reference gene primer amplification gave nucleated cell count estimates. Assay: immunoSEQ multiplex PCR; the TCRdb copy retains only in-frame clones and omits some. V and J calls and clone size are as listed in that table; D and trimming were resolved from the DNA. The data contain 200,000 or so clones, 80% to 90% of them seen just once; the ten biggest clones take up 3.5% to 4.5%. The clonotype was recovered from a woman in her 40s with acute COVID-19. Sequences were obtained from PBMCs or T cells enriched from blood (not recorded which).

In DNA form, the CDR3 reads TGTGCCAGCAGACCCCGGGACAGGGGATACAATGAGCAGTTCTTC. This encodes CASRPRDRGYNEQFF. The chain carries TRBV7-8 and TRBJ2-1; 10 bases align to TRBD1. J was trimmed by 4 bases and V by 6 bases; bases with no gene match: 6. This CDR3 is 15 amino acids long. Germline lookup yields CDR1 SGHVS and CDR2 FQNEAQ.